In this sample, the clone carrying this T cell receptor (beta chain) turned up a few times. Its antigen is currently unknown. It was template switching that added a universal primer site, and there were unique molecular identifiers on the cDNA. TCRdb passed the 5' RACE reads through MiXCR, listing each CDR3 protein once. The sample has a few hundred thousand distinct CDR3 sequences, more than 6.5% seen once. The source of the sample is a study of identical twins. In germline, CDR1 is LNHDA, CDR2 SQIVND (reference sequence). CDR3 length: 12 residues. V was shortened by 7 bases and J by 7 bases, with 11 bases between the two germline ends. General study results and limits: The abundant beta clonotypes from cord blood had fewer insertions, and memory repertoires had none of this.

The same specimen was also included in a second study, on yellow fever vaccine responses in identical twins. That report adds: Vaccine-induced T cell responses in twins were reportedly observed to appear partly convergent, partly personalized.

The source of this sequence is a woman under 30 in good health. Sequences were obtained from memory (CD45RO+) T cells sorted from blood. J is TRBJ2-1 and V is TRBV19, with TRBD1 as a possible D gene (6 bases). CDR3 DNA: TGTGCCAGTAAACCCAGGGGTAATGAGCAGTTCTTC. It translates to CASKPRGNEQFF.